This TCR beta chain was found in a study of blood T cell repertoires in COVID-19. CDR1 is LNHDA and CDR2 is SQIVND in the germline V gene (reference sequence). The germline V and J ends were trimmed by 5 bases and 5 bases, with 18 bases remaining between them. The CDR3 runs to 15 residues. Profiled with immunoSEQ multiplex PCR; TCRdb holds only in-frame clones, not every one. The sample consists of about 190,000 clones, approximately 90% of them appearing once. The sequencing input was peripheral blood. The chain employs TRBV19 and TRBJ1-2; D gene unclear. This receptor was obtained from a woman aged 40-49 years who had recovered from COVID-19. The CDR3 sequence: CASSGYPDGGYGYTF. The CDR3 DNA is TGTGCCAGTAGTGGTTACCCGGACGGAGGTTATGGCTACACCTTC.